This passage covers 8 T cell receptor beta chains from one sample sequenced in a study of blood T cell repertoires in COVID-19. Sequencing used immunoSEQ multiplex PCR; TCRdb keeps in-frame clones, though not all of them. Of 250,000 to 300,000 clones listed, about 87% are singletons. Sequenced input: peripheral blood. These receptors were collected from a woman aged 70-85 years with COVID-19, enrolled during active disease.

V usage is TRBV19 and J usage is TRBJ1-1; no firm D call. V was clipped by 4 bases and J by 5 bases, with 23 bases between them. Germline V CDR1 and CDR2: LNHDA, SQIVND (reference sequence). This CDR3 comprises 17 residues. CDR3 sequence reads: CASSRVRENITGTEAFF. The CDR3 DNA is TGTGCCAGTAGTAGGGTTCGAGAAAACATTACGGGAACTGAAGCTTTCTTT.

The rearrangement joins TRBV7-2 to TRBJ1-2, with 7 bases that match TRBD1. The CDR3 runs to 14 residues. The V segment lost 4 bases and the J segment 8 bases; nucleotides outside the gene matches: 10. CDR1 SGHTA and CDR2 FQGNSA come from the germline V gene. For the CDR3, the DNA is TGTGCCAGCAGCTCCTCTCAACGGACAGGCGGCTACACCTTC. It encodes CASSSSQRTGGYTF.

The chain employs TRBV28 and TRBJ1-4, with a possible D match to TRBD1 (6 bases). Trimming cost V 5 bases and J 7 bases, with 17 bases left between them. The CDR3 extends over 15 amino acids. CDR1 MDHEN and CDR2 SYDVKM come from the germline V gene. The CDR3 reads CASSPQQGRGEKLFF. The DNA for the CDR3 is TGTGCCAGCAGTCCTCAACAGGGACGGGGTGAAAAACTGTTTTTT.

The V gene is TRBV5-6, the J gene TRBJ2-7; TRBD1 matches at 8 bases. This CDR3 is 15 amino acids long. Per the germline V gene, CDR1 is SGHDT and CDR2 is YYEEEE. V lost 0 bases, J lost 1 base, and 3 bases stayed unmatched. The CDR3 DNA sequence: TGTGCCAGCAGCTTGGCGACAGGGGCTTCCTACGAGCAGTACTTC. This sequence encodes CASSLATGASYEQYF.

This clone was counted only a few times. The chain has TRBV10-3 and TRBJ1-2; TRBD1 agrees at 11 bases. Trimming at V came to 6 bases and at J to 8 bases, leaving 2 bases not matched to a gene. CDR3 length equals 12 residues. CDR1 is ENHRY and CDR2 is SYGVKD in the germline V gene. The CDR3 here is CAISRTGGGYTF. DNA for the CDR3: TGTGCCATCAGCAGGACAGGGGGCGGCTACACCTTC.

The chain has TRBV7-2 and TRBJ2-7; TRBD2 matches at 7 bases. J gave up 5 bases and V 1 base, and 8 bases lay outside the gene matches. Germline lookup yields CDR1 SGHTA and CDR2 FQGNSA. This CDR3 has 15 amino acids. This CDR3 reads CASSLVGGGPDEQYF. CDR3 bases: TGTGCCAGCAGCTTAGTTGGGGGAGGGCCTGACGAGCAGTACTTC.

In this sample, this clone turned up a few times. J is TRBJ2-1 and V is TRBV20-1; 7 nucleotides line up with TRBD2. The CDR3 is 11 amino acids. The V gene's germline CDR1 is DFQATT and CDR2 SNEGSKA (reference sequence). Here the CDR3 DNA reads TGCTCTGGGGGGGACTACAATGAGCAGTTCTTC. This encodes CSGGDYNEQFF.

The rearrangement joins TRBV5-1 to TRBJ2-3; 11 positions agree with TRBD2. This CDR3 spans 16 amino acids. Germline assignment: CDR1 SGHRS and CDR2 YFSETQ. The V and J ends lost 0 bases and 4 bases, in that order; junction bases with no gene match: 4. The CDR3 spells CASSLVLAGDSDTQYF. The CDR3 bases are TGCGCCAGCAGCTTGGTACTAGCGGGAGATTCAGATACGCAGTATTTT.